This T cell receptor (beta chain) originates from a study of response to subunit inactivated influenza vaccine. CDR1 and CDR2 from the germline V gene are DFQATT and SNEGSKA (reference sequence). V was clipped by 3 bases and J by 6 bases; unmatched bases: 15. The CDR3 is 17 amino acids. TCRdb used MiXCR to reprocess the RT-PCR reads, holding one entry per CDR3 protein. The data hold about 190,000 distinct CDR3 sequences, with 13% to 15% observed a single time. This clonotype is labeled medium-sized. The J gene is TRBJ2-2, the V gene TRBV20-1, with 8 positions matching TRBD1. This specimen was CD8+ T cells sorted from PBMCs, taken more than 4 days after vaccination. This receptor was obtained from a man aged 50 to 59 who received an inactivated influenza vaccine. The CDR3 is CSASGNRAGGFPGELFF. For the CDR3, the DNA is TGCAGTGCTAGCGGGAACCGGGCAGGGGGCTTCCCCGGGGAGCTGTTTTTT.